Below, 30 T cell receptor beta chains from the same sample are listed, as sequenced in a study of T cell responses to AZD1222 COVID-19 vaccine. TCRdb's copy holds only in-frame clones and misses some; the assay was immunoSEQ multiplex PCR. The repertoire consists of more than 50,000 clones, with 85% to 90% occurring once and the leading ten covering 4.9%. The material sequenced was peripheral blood, taken on day 0 of AZD1222 vaccination. Receptors originate from an adult in good health.

The chain joins TRBV11-2 to TRBJ2-1, with 9 bases that match TRBD1. Losses at the gene ends were 9 bases for V and 3 bases for J; bases not matched to a gene: 9. CDR3 length: 15 residues. CDR1 and CDR2 (germline): SGHAT, FQNNGV. In DNA form, the CDR3 reads TGTGCCAGTGCCGGGGGACAGGGTTTCTACAATGAGCAGTTCTTC. As protein: CASAGGQGFYNEQFF.

V is TRBV18 and J is TRBJ1-1; D is ambiguous. The CDR3 contains 16 residues. With 1 base removed from V and 0 bases from J, the gap between germline ends came to 12 bases. The germline gives CDR1 KGHSH, CDR2 LQKENI. DNA for the CDR3: TGTGCCAGCTCACCACTGTTGGTGGGGATGAACACTGAAGCTTTCTTT. Its protein product is CASSPLLVGMNTEAFF.

The V call is TRBV9, the J call TRBJ2-3; 9 bases are a match to TRBD1. The germline CDR1 and CDR2 sequences are SGDLS and YYNGEE. The CDR3 runs 16 residues. V shed 1 base, J shed 4 bases, and the junction held 7 bases outside the gene matches. The CDR3 DNA reads TGTGCCAGCAGCGTATTTACAGGGGGCCTCGCAGATACGCAGTATTTT. As protein: CASSVFTGGLADTQYF.

The chain couples TRBV5-1 to TRBJ2-5; 14 nucleotides match TRBD2. V trimming: 5 bases; J trimming: 0 bases; junction bases outside the gene matches: 9. Looked up from germline, CDR1 is SGHRS and CDR2 is YFSETQ. The CDR3 loop spans 18 amino acids. This CDR3 reads CASSPRTSGGPYQETQYF. The DNA for the CDR3 is TGCGCCAGCAGTCCCCGGACTAGCGGGGGGCCGTACCAAGAGACCCAGTACTTC.

This rearrangement joins TRBV2 to TRBJ1-1; D perhaps matches TRBD1 (5 bases). CDR1 and CDR2 (germline): SNHLY, FYNNEI. V was clipped by 3 bases and J by 7 bases, with 12 bases between them. This CDR3 is built from 13 residues. The CDR3 loop reads CASSDWGGDEAFF. The CDR3 nucleotides are TGTGCCAGCAGTGATTGGGGCGGCGATGAAGCTTTCTTT. Full variable domain (outside the CDR3, taken from reference TRBV2 and TRBJ1-1): EPEVTQTPSHQVTQMGQEVILRCVPISNHLYFYWYRQILGQKVEFLVSFYNNEISEKSEIFDDQFSVERPDGSNFTLKIRSTKLEDSAMYFCASSDWGGDEAFFGQGTRLTVV.

The genes are TRBV11-2 and TRBJ2-5, with TRBD1 as a possible D gene (5 bases). The CDR3 sequence is 12 residues long. With 4 bases removed from V and 4 bases from J, the gap between germline ends came to 7 bases. Germline CDR1 is SGHAT and CDR2 is FQNNGV. CDR3 in DNA: TGTGCCAGCAGCTACGACAGAGAGACCCAGTACTTC. Translation: CASSYDRETQYF.

J is TRBJ2-4 and V is TRBV28, with 8 bases fitting TRBD2. The CDR3 has 16 amino acids. Germline V CDR1 and CDR2: MDHEN, SYDVKM. V lost 6 bases and J lost 6; bases outside the gene matches: 13. Written as DNA, the CDR3 is TGTGCCAGCAGCTTACCCCCGGGAGGGAGAGGAAACATTCAGTACTTC. It encodes CASSLPPGGRGNIQYF.

The rearrangement joins TRBV5-1 to TRBJ1-6; 9 bases are shared with TRBD1. Germline V gene data show CDR1 as SGHRS and CDR2 as YFSETQ. With 4 bases clipped from V and 3 bases from J, the junction kept 2 bases outside the gene matches. The CDR3 contains 15 residues. The CDR3 region has the DNA TGCGCCAGCAGCCGGGACAGGGACTATAATTCACCCCTCCACTTT. It is translated as CASSRDRDYNSPLHF.

This rearrangement joins TRBV18 to TRBJ2-2; no reliable D call. V was pared by 3 bases and J by 2 bases, with 7 bases between. The CDR3 is 14 residues long. Germline CDR1 and CDR2: KGHSH and LQKENI. The CDR3 DNA is TGTGCCAGCTCACCTACTACTAACACCGGGGAGCTGTTTTTT. Protein: CASSPTTNTGELFF.

This chain links TRBV5-1 with TRBJ1-6; perhaps TRBD1 as D (6 bases). The V gene's germline CDR1 is SGHRS and CDR2 YFSETQ. The CDR3 contains 15 residues. V lost 4 bases to trimming and J lost 10 bases, with 18 bases between them. The chain's CDR3 is CASSLQGRADSPLHF. For the CDR3, the DNA is TGCGCCAGCAGCCTACAGGGTAGAGCAGACTCACCCCTCCACTTT.

This clone was counted once. CDR3 loop: CASSRQFNSPLHF. CDR3 DNA sequence: TGTGCCAGTAGTAGGCAGTTTAATTCACCCCTCCACTTT. V and J are TRBV19 and TRBJ1-6, with D hard to call. This CDR3 has 13 amino acids. Germline assignment: CDR1 LNHDA and CDR2 SQIVND (reference sequence). V lost 4 bases, J lost 6 bases, and 7 bases lay in between.

The chain carries TRBV3-1 (or the pseudogene TRBV3-2) and TRBJ1-5, with D uncertain. Germline CDR1 and CDR2: LGHDT and YNNKEL (reference sequence). V was pared by 2 bases and J by 5 bases, with 10 bases between. CDR3 length: 14 residues. The CDR3 sequence: CASSQLGMDQPQHF. CDR3 coding DNA: TGTGCCAGCAGCCAACTGGGGATGGATCAGCCCCAGCATTTT.

This chain uses TRBV6-1 with TRBJ1-2; D is perhaps TRBD1 (5 bases). Germline CDR1 reads MNHNS; CDR2 reads SASEGT. This CDR3 region has 15 residues. The germline V and J ends were trimmed by 2 bases and 4 bases, with 14 bases remaining between them. The CDR3 reads CASSESGGSPYGYTF. The CDR3 DNA is TGTGCCAGCAGTGAATCTGGGGGGAGCCCCTATGGCTACACCTTC.

The V and J genes are TRBV5-8 and TRBJ2-2; 9 nucleotides line up with TRBD2. Per germline, CDR1 SGHTS and CDR2 YDEGEE. There are 17 residues in the CDR3. V was pared by 1 base and J by 3 bases, with 7 bases of the junction left unmatched. The CDR3 sequence: CASSLRSGGTYTGELFF. Here the CDR3 DNA reads TGTGCCAGCAGCTTGCGCAGCGGGGGGACTTACACCGGGGAGCTGTTTTTT. Complete variable domain (other parts from reference TRBV5-8 and TRBJ2-2): EAGVTQSPTHLIKTRGQQATLRCSPISGHTSVYWYQQALGLGLQFLLWYDEGEERNRGNFPPRFSGRQFPNYSSELNVNALELEDSALYLCASSLRSGGTYTGELFFGEGSRLTVL.

The chain employs TRBV18 and TRBJ1-6; D uncertain. The V end was cut by 1 base, the J end by 5 bases, with 9 bases between. This CDR3 is built from 15 residues. The germline CDR1 and CDR2 sequences are KGHSH and LQKENI. CDR3 sequence (DNA): TGTGCCAGCTCACCACGGGCAGAGAATAATTCACCCCTCCACTTT. It yields the protein CASSPRAENNSPLHF.

The chain recombines TRBV7-2 with TRBJ2-2; 11 bases agree with TRBD1. V gave up 5 bases and J gave up 7 bases; unmatched junction bases: 6. The CDR3 runs to 15 residues. CDR1 and CDR2 from the germline V gene are SGHTA and FQGNSA. The CDR3 DNA reads TGTGCCAGCAGCCCCAGGACAGGGGGCATCGGGGAGCTGTTTTTT. Protein product: CASSPRTGGIGELFF. Full variable domain (outside the CDR3, taken from reference TRBV7-2 and TRBJ2-2): GAGVSQSPSNKVTEKGKDVELRCDPISGHTALYWYRQSLGQGLEFLIYFQGNSAPDKSGLPSDRFSAERTGGSVSTLTIQRTQQEDSAVYLCASSPRTGGIGELFFGEGSRLTVL.

The chain is built from TRBV28 and TRBJ2-7, with D tentatively TRBD2 (6 bases). CDR1 and CDR2 from the germline V gene are MDHEN and SYDVKM. The CDR3 extends over 17 amino acids. The germline V and J ends were trimmed by 8 bases and 2 bases, with 25 bases remaining between them. CDR3 nucleotide sequence: TGTGCCAGCGGGGACTCGGGACGGTCGAGCCGCCCCTACGAGCAGTACTTC. This translates into CASGDSGRSSRPYEQYF.

The V and J genes are TRBV5-1 and TRBJ2-2, with TRBD1 matching 10 bases. This CDR3 contains 15 residues. The germline gives CDR1 SGHRS, CDR2 YFSETQ. V was clipped by 4 bases and J by 1 base; unmatched bases: 1. CDR3 amino acids: CASSDRGRNTGELFF. The CDR3 DNA is TGCGCCAGCAGCGACAGGGGGCGGAACACCGGGGAGCTGTTTTTT.

CDR3 in DNA: TGTGCCAGTAGTCACAGGGCTCAGCCCCAGCATTTT. Encoded protein: CASSHRAQPQHF. The chain joins TRBV19 to TRBJ1-5; D possibly corresponds to TRBD1 (6 bases). The CDR3 length is 12 residues. Between the trimmed V and J ends, which lost 5 bases and 6 bases, there was a span of 8 bases. Germline loops: CDR1 LNHDA, CDR2 SQIVND (reference sequence).

The CDR3 DNA follows: TGTGCCAGCAGTCGGAGCCAAAATAGCAATCAGCCCCAGCATTTT. It codes for CASSRSQNSNQPQHF. The genes are TRBV6-6 and TRBJ1-5; no reliable D call. The length of the CDR3 is 15 residues. Germline values: CDR1 MNHNY, CDR2 SVGAGI (reference sequence). With 5 bases removed from V and 0 bases from J, the gap between germline ends came to 11 bases.

The chain employs TRBV29-1 and TRBJ2-3; D is perhaps TRBD2 (6 bases). In germline, CDR1 is SQVTM, CDR2 ANQGSEA. V gave up 3 bases and J gave up 3 bases, with 16 bases separating them. The CDR3 is made up of 15 amino acids. The CDR3 region has the DNA TGCAGCGTTGAGGTCGTGGGGAGGTTGACAGATACGCAGTATTTT. Translating it yields CSVEVVGRLTDTQYF.

This clone has just one count. This chain links TRBV3-1 (or the pseudogene TRBV3-2) with TRBJ1-1, with D perhaps matching TRBD1 (6 bases). The CDR3 extends over 12 amino acids. Germline-derived CDR1 and CDR2 are LGHDT and YNNKEL (reference sequence). Trimming stripped 1 base from V and 11 bases from J, with 11 bases between. The CDR3 region is CASSQGDRLAFF. In DNA, the CDR3 is TGTGCCAGCAGCCAAGGTGACAGGTTGGCTTTCTTT.

As to this clone: The junction departs from germline at one end; a sequencing error may be responsible. V gene TRBV6-5 combines with J gene TRBJ1-5, with D possibly TRBD1 on 5 matching bases. The CDR3 has 15 amino acids. The germline V gene encodes CDR1 MNHEY and CDR2 SVGAGI. The CDR3 sequence: CASSDSGALGQPQHF. DNA of the CDR3: TGTGCCAGCAGTGACTCCGGGGCCCTGGGTCAGCCCCAGCATTTT.

A remark on this clone: Compared with germline, one end of the junction differs, possibly owing to a read error. The chain carries TRBV18 and TRBJ1-1, with 8 bases matching TRBD1. Germline V gives CDR1 KGHSH, CDR2 LQKENI. The CDR3 sequence is 16 residues long. The CDR3 DNA sequence: TGTGCCAGCTCACCACCCGGACAGGGAAGAGACACTGAGGCTTTCTTT. Amino acids: CASSPPGQGRDTEAFF.

The chain links TRBV7-8 to TRBJ1-1; D uncertain. Germline V gene data show CDR1 as SGHVS and CDR2 as FQNEAQ. There are 13 residues in the CDR3. Trimming left V 1 base short and J 7 bases short, with 10 bases between. This chain's CDR3 is CASSLDEGSEAFF. In DNA, the CDR3 is TGTGCCAGCAGCTTAGACGAAGGGAGTGAAGCTTTCTTT.

This clone was observed a handful of times. The rearrangement joins TRBV7-9 to TRBJ1-2; TRBD1 might be the D (5 bases). Trimming removed 4 bases at V and 3 bases at J, with 15 bases between. There are 15 residues in the CDR3. Germline values: CDR1 SEHNR, CDR2 FQNEAQ (reference sequence). CDR3 nucleotides: TGTGCCAGCAGCTCCTACCTCCGGGGCGACTATGGCTACACCTTC. This gives the protein CASSSYLRGDYGYTF.

The V call is TRBV5-4, the J call TRBJ2-5; D unresolved. CDR1 and CDR2 (germline): SGHNT, YYREEE (reference sequence). V shed 0 bases and J shed 0 bases, with 3 bases lying between them. The CDR3 is 13 residues long. Here the CDR3 DNA reads TGTGCCAGCAGCTTGGACAACCAAGAGACCCAGTACTTC. Translated, it gives CASSLDNQETQYF.

The chain employs TRBV2 and TRBJ2-1; D is unclear. There are 11 residues in the CDR3. Germline V lookup: CDR1 SNHLY, CDR2 FYNNEI. Trimming cost V 5 bases and J 4 bases, with 3 bases left between them. The CDR3: CASSPYNEQFF. Here the CDR3 DNA reads TGTGCCAGCAGTCCGTACAATGAGCAGTTCTTC.

This chain connects TRBV4-1 to TRBJ2-3; TRBD2 aligns across 10 bases. V lost 0 bases and J lost 4; bases outside the gene matches: 13. Germline V gives CDR1 MGHRA, CDR2 YSYEKL. CDR3 size: 19 residues. The CDR3 reads CASSQESLRTSGGADTQYF. The CDR3 DNA reads as TGCGCCAGCAGCCAAGAAAGTCTCCGGACTAGCGGCGGGGCAGATACGCAGTATTTT.

The chain combines TRBV5-4 with TRBJ1-4; D unclear. Between the trimmed V and J ends, which lost 4 bases and 3 bases, there was a span of 10 bases. The CDR3 length is 14 residues. Germline CDR1 reads SGHNT; CDR2 reads YYREEE (reference sequence). The CDR3 DNA reads as TGTGCCAGCAGCCCTGGCGGACCTAATGAAAAACTGTTTTTT. Amino acids: CASSPGGPNEKLFF.